This entry features one T cell receptor beta chain sequence. This sample is part of a study of blood T cell repertoires in COVID-19. Turning to the study itself: There were acute and convalescent COVID-19 samples, and they came from the United States, Italy and Spain. T cells, B-cell-depleted T cells, or PBMCs provided the cDNA or gDNA that served as material.

The CDR3 sequence is 14 residues long. Germline CDR1 is LNHDA and CDR2 is SQIVND (reference sequence). The V and J ends lost 7 bases and 6 bases, in that order; junction bases with no gene match: 9. Original processing methods: Amplified reference gene primers provided the basis for estimating nucleated cell counts. The table came from immunoSEQ multiplex PCR; TCRdb's copy has only in-frame clones and leaves some out. V, J and clone size reflect that table, while D and trimming were determined from the DNA. The sample lists about 140,000 clones, about 80% seen once, with roughly 7.3% in the top ten. The chain couples TRBV19 to TRBJ2-5; TRBD2 aligns across 9 bases. This TCR derives from a human donor in a cohort sampled during active COVID-19. The sequenced material came from peripheral blood. CDR3 DNA: TGTGCCAGTACCCCGGGGACTAGCTTAAAGACCCAGTACTTC. Translated: CASTPGTSLKTQYF.